What follows are 2 T cell receptor beta chains derived from one specimen sequenced in a study of Ad26.COV2.S vaccination and SARS-CoV-2 variants. As to treatment: 15 to 20 received Ad26.COV2.S at low or high dose, single or two shots; roughly 5 received placebo; per-sample allocation not given. On day 63 after the first injection, vaccine and placebo recipients gave samples. TCRdb's table, derived via immunoSEQ multiplex PCR, lists solely in-frame clones and lacks some. This table has a few hundred thousand clones, roughly 90% appearing once. The material sequenced was peripheral blood, taken in a trial of Ad26.COV2.S vaccine versus placebo. The source is a person aged 18 to 65 who received the Ad26.COV2.S COVID-19 vaccine or a placebo.

The chain uses TRBV9 and TRBJ2-1, with 9 bases that match TRBD2. The length of the CDR3 is 17 residues. Trimming took 0 bases from V and 0 from J; bases not matched to a gene: 4. The germline V gene encodes CDR1 SGDLS and CDR2 YYNGEE. CDR3 in amino acids: CASSVGLAGSSYNEQFF. CDR3 nucleotides: TGTGCCAGCAGCGTAGGGCTAGCGGGGTCCTCCTACAATGAGCAGTTCTTC. The full variable domain, completed using reference TRBV9 and TRBJ2-1, is DSGVTQTPKHLITATGQRVTLRCSPRSGDLSVYWYQQSLDQGLQFLIQYYNGEERAKGNILERFSAQQFPDLHSELNLSSLELGDSALYFCASSVGLAGSSYNEQFFGPGTRLTVL.

Only a few counts were recorded for this clone. The chain recombines TRBV7-2 with TRBJ1-5, with a weak D call TRBD1 (5 bases). Germline assignment: CDR1 SGHTA and CDR2 FQGNSA. Trimming shortened V by 1 base and J by 0 bases, and 10 bases separated the two germline ends. The CDR3 extends over 16 amino acids. CDR3 in amino acids: CASSLVTEASNQPQHF. The CDR3 region has the DNA TGTGCCAGCAGCTTAGTGACAGAAGCTAGCAATCAGCCCCAGCATTTT.